This TCR beta chain was identified during a study of T cell responses to AZD1222 COVID-19 vaccine. General observations from the study: Only five to seven AZD1222 recipients were seropositive at baseline. No repertoire was sampled before or during the peak T cell response, only after it. Unmutated variant regions reportedly attract nearly half of all spike-specific TCRs.

The data were produced by immunoSEQ multiplex PCR, yet TCRdb's version contains in-frame clones alone and is incomplete. The data hold 50,000 to 85,000 clones, with 79% observed a single time. Of note for this clone: Its antigen is not identified.

The CDR3 consists of 14 residues. Losses at the gene ends were 1 base for V and 7 bases for J; bases not matched to a gene: 6. CDR1 is SGHVS, CDR2 FNYEAQ, per germline. The sequences come from peripheral blood, collected on day 0 of MenACWY control vaccination. V and J are TRBV7-6 and TRBJ2-7; TRBD1 matches at 8 bases. This receptor was identified in an adult in good health. CDR3 nucleotides: TGTGCCAGCAGCTTAGGGCAGGGGGCAAAAGAGCAGTACTTC. Encoded protein: CASSLGQGAKEQYF.